What follows are 13 T cell receptor beta chains derived from one specimen sequenced in a study of long-term antiretroviral therapy in people with HIV. The run of the v3.0 immunoSEQ assay was at survey level. The repertoire was sequenced with immunoSEQ multiplex PCR; TCRdb's copy has only in-frame clones and lacks some. Of approximately 14,000 clones listed, about 80% were seen once; the top ten hold less than 15%. The specimen comprised unsorted PBMCs, sampled 3.2 years before starting antiretroviral therapy. These receptors were taken from a man in his forties with HIV.

The chain employs TRBV6-6 and TRBJ2-6; the match to TRBD1 covers 8 bases. The CDR3 is 15 residues long. CDR1 MNHNY and CDR2 SVGAGI come from the germline V gene (reference sequence). With 6 bases clipped from V and 3 bases from J, the junction kept 4 bases outside the gene matches. CDR3: CASRLTGVGANVLTF. CDR3 DNA: TGTGCCAGCAGACTGACAGGGGTTGGGGCCAACGTCCTGACTTTC.

This sequence joins TRBV30 and TRBJ2-6, with D perhaps TRBD1 (6 bases). Germline V gene lookup returns CDR1 GTSNPN and CDR2 SVGIG (reference sequence). This CDR3 has 16 residues. The ends were cut back, 7 bases at V and 0 bases at J, with 16 bases in the middle. CDR3 DNA: TGTGCCTTGAACCGGGACATCAGCTCTGGGGCCAACGTCCTGACTTTC. The encoded protein is CALNRDISSGANVLTF.

This clone has only one observation. The chain is built from TRBV5-1 and TRBJ2-3; D is uncertain. V lost 0 bases, J lost 2 bases, and 19 bases lay in between. CDR1 and CDR2 from the germline V gene are SGHRS and YFSETQ. The CDR3 length is 18 residues. CDR3 sequence: CASSLVVPSPGFTDTQYF. The CDR3 bases are TGCGCCAGCAGCTTGGTCGTTCCCTCCCCCGGGTTCACAGATACGCAGTATTTT.

The rearrangement joins TRBV4-2 to TRBJ2-7; 9 nucleotides match TRBD2. Germline CDR1 reads LGHNA; CDR2 reads YNFKEQ. The CDR3 runs 17 residues. With 8 bases clipped from V and 6 bases from J, the junction kept 20 bases outside the gene matches. CDR3 in DNA: TGTGCCAGCCGGCCCGCCGGGACCCGCGGGGGGGAGGTCGAGCAGTACTTC. Protein sequence: CASRPAGTRGGEVEQYF.

The V call is TRBV2, the J call TRBJ2-7; 10 nucleotides align to TRBD1. J was trimmed by 5 bases and V by 4 bases; bases with no gene match: 5. CDR1 and CDR2 from the germline V gene are SNHLY and FYNNEI. The CDR3 has 14 residues. The CDR3 DNA reads as TGTGCCAGCAGTGCCGGGACAGGGGCTGACGAGCAGTACTTC. Encoded protein: CASSAGTGADEQYF.

The genes are TRBV10-3 and TRBJ1-5, with a tentative D call TRBD1 (6 bases). Trimming removed 2 bases from V and 9 bases from J, with 17 bases in between. The CDR3 is 15 residues long. Germline CDR1 ENHRY, CDR2 SYGVKD. The CDR3, as DNA: TGTGCCATCAGTGAGCTGGTGACAGGAGAGTCGCCCCAGCATTTT. Protein sequence: CAISELVTGESPQHF.

The rearrangement joins TRBV15 to TRBJ2-7; the D gene could be TRBD1 or TRBD2 (6 bases each). The V and J ends lost 4 bases and 2 bases respectively, with 15 bases between them. This CDR3 has 15 amino acids. The V gene's germline CDR1 is LNHNV and CDR2 YYDKDF (reference sequence). The CDR3 DNA sequence: TGTGCCACCAGCACCCAAGGGGGGCCGGCCTACGAGCAGTACTTC. The encoded protein is CATSTQGGPAYEQYF.

This clone is classed as medium-sized. The rearrangement joins TRBV2 to TRBJ1-1; no firm D call. Trimming pared 6 bases from V and 2 bases from J, leaving 4 bases between. Germline loops: CDR1 SNHLY, CDR2 FYNNEI. There are 11 residues in the CDR3. Written as DNA, the CDR3 is TGTGCCAGCAGGGACAACACTGAAGCTTTCTTT. Encoded protein: CASRDNTEAFF.

The chain links TRBV7-2 to TRBJ2-1, with D possibly matching TRBD1 (6 bases). The CDR3 sequence is 16 residues long. The germline V and J ends were trimmed by 4 bases and 2 bases, with 15 bases remaining between them. Germline CDR1 is SGHTA and CDR2 is FQGNSA. CDR3 nucleotides: TGTGCCAGCAGCTCCTCGATGTGGGACACCTACAATGAGCAGTTCTTC. It encodes CASSSSMWDTYNEQFF.

The chain combines TRBV19 with TRBJ1-5; possibly TRBD1 for D (6 bases). V lost 5 bases, J lost 5 bases, and 19 bases lay in between. The CDR3 covers 16 residues. CDR1 and CDR2 from the germline V gene are LNHDA and SQIVND (reference sequence). CDR3: CASSVYRDSIHQPQHF. The CDR3 DNA sequence: TGTGCCAGTAGTGTATACAGGGATAGTATACATCAGCCCCAGCATTTT.

V usage is TRBV6-5 and J usage is TRBJ1-6, with D uncertain. Trimming took 4 bases from V and 6 from J, leaving 10 bases between them. The CDR3 spans 14 residues. CDR1 and CDR2 (germline): MNHEY, SVGAGI. The CDR3 is CASSFGISNSPLHF. CDR3 in DNA: TGTGCCAGCAGTTTCGGAATTAGTAATTCACCCCTCCACTTT.

This clone is labeled medium-sized. The V call is TRBV19, the J call TRBJ2-3; D gene ambiguous. Germline CDR1 reads LNHDA; CDR2 reads SQIVND (reference sequence). Trimming cost V 1 base and J 6 bases, with 5 bases left between them. The CDR3 has 12 amino acids. The CDR3 DNA follows: TGTGCCAGTAGTATAGGTTGGGATACGCAGTATTTT. It yields the protein CASSIGWDTQYF.

The chain employs TRBV19 and TRBJ1-1, with unresolved D. Germline V gene sequence: CDR1 LNHDA, CDR2 SQIVND (reference sequence). This CDR3 is built from 14 residues. Between the trimmed V and J ends, which lost 3 bases and 6 bases, there was a span of 14 bases. The CDR3 DNA is TGTGCCAGTAGTATGGAGGGCGCGACGTCTGAAGCTTTCTTT. Translating it yields CASSMEGATSEAFF.